These T cell receptor beta chains were read from a single sample in a study of blood T cell repertoires in COVID-19. Some clones are missing from TCRdb's copy, which holds only in-frame ones; the method was immunoSEQ multiplex PCR. The top ten clones hold 6.5% to 9% of a sample with 230,000 or so clones, about four fifths of them seen once. Source material: peripheral blood. These receptor sequences come from a woman aged 80 or over with COVID-19, enrolled during active disease. CDR3s include the opening cysteine and the closing phenylalanine or tryptophan. The D gene is left open where the match is weak. A clone size is listed for some rows: how often the clone was seen (once, few, many), or a class if it is expanded.

d_call clone_size j_call v_call cdr3_nt cdr3_aa
. . TRBJ2-7 TRBV5-6 TGTGCCAGCAGCTTGCTGAGGATAACCAAAGACGGTGAGCAGTACTTC CASSLLRITKDGEQYF
. . TRBJ1-6 TRBV7-3 TGTGCCAGCAGCTTAACGTTTAGGGGGGGGAATTCACCCCTCCACTTT CASSLTFRGGNSPLHF
. . TRBJ1-4 TRBV7-6 TGTGCCAGCAGCTTAGTAGCTACCGCTAATGAAAAACTGTTTTTT CASSLVATANEKLFF
TRBD1 . TRBJ1-1 TRBV18 TGTGCCAGCTCACCACCGGGCAGGGGGCGAACTGAAGCTTTCTTT CASSPPGRGRTEAFF
. . TRBJ1-2 TRBV5-4 TGTGCCAGCAGCCCGCCTGGGGAAGGGACTTACTATGGCTACACCTTC CASSPPGEGTYYGYTF
. . TRBJ1-5 TRBV15 TGTGCCACCAGCAGAAGCTCCCAAAAGCCCCAGCATTTT CATSRSSQKPQHF
TRBD1 . TRBJ1-5 TRBV7-2 TGTGCCAGCAGCTTAGTTCAGGGGGCTTTACAGCCCCAGCATTTT CASSLVQGALQPQHF
. . TRBJ1-1 TRBV23-1 TGCGCCAGCAGTCAATCGGGGGTTCCGGGAGGTGAGAACACTGAAGCTTTCTTT CASSQSGVPGGENTEAFF
. . TRBJ1-3 TRBV28 TGTGCCAGCAGTCCTATCTCCGGGGTAGGTGGAAACACCATATATTTT CASSPISGVGGNTIYF
. . TRBJ1-5 TRBV28 TGTGCCAGCAGTTTAAGGGGAACCCTAAACAAGCCCCAGCATTTT CASSLRGTLNKPQHF
. . TRBJ1-2 TRBV27 TGTGCCAGCAAATCCTATCCAGCGCGGTATGGCTACACCTTC CASKSYPARYGYTF
. . TRBJ2-1 TRBV20-1 TGCAGTGCTAGTGGCGGAAACTACAATGAGCAGTTCTTC CSASGGNYNEQFF
. . TRBJ2-3 TRBV5-1 TGCGCCAGCAGCTCTCTGCGCCTGAGTGTTGGTAGCACAGATACGCAGTATTTT CASSSLRLSVGSTDTQYF
. . TRBJ2-5 TRBV7-9 TGTGCCAGCAGCCGGGGGACTTCTCAGGAGACCCAGTACTTC CASSRGTSQETQYF
TRBD1 . TRBJ1-2 TRBV19 TGTGCCAGTAGTATAAAGACAGGGGGCGACTATGGCTACACCTTC CASSIKTGGDYGYTF
. . TRBJ2-6 TRBV19 TGTGCCAGTAAGAGACAGGTGTATGGGGCCAACGTCCTGACTTTC CASKRQVYGANVLTF
. . TRBJ2-7 TRBV7-6 TGTGCCAGCAGCTTACAACCTCAGGGGATTTCCGAGCAGTACTTC CASSLQPQGISEQYF
. . TRBJ1-2 TRBV4-2 TGTGCCAGCAGCCGACATGGGGGGTATGGCTACACCTTC CASSRHGGYGYTF
TRBD1 . TRBJ1-2 TRBV7-9 TGTGCCAGCAGCACCAGACAGGGCTATGGCTACACCTTC CASSTRQGYGYTF
TRBD1 . TRBJ1-1 TRBV29-1 TGCAGCGTTGTCGACAGGGGGAAGGGCACTGAAGCTTTCTTT CSVVDRGKGTEAFF
. . TRBJ2-7 TRBV7-2 TGTGCCAGCAGCCAGGGGGGACTCTCCTACGAGCAGTACTTC CASSQGGLSYEQYF
. . TRBJ1-2 TRBV12-2 TGTGCAAGTCGCTTAGCTCAAGACAGGGATGGCTACACCTTC CASRLAQDRDGYTF
TRBD2 . TRBJ2-1 TRBV11-2 TGTGCCAGCAGCTTAGATGGACTAGCGGACAATGAGCAGTTCTTC CASSLDGLADNEQFF
. . TRBJ2-7 TRBV6-4 TGTGCCAGCATTAGTGACTCGGTCTCCGAGCAGTACTTC CASISDSVSEQYF
. . TRBJ2-1 TRBV3-1/TRBV3-2 TGTGCCAGCAGCCAAGTAGCCCGGATGGGTGAGCAGTTCTTC CASSQVARMGEQFF
. . TRBJ2-3 TRBV18 TGTGCCAGCTCATACACCACAGATACGCAGTATTTT CASSYTTDTQYF
TRBD1 . TRBJ1-4 TRBV28 TGTGCCAGCAGAGAGCAGGGGGCAACTAATGAAAAACTGTTTTTT CASREQGATNEKLFF
. . TRBJ1-1 TRBV7-2 TGTGCCAGCAGAGTGGACAGCGGAAACACTGAAGCTTTCTTT CASRVDSGNTEAFF
TRBD2 . TRBJ2-7 TRBV5-1 TGCGCCAGCAGCTTGGGGGCCGGGGGGGTGAGCTCCTACGAGCAGTACTTC CASSLGAGGVSSYEQYF
TRBD2 once TRBJ2-7 TRBV12-3/TRBV12-4 TGTGCCAGCAGTCCCGGACTAGCGGGCAAGCAGTACTTC CASSPGLAGKQYF
. . TRBJ1-2 TRBV7-8 TGTGCCAGCAGCTTGATTCAGGGGATCGGTGGCTACACCTTC CASSLIQGIGGYTF
TRBD2 . TRBJ2-5 TRBV11-2 TGTGCCAGCAGCCGAACACAAGCGGGGGGAAAAGAGACCCAGTACTTC CASSRTQAGGKETQYF
. . TRBJ1-1 TRBV28 TGTGCCAGCATCCAAACAAGGAACACTGAAGCTTTCTTT CASIQTRNTEAFF
. . TRBJ1-2 TRBV19 TGTGCCAGTAGTATAGGCCTGACAGACTATGGCTACACCTTC CASSIGLTDYGYTF
TRBD1 . TRBJ1-2 TRBV5-5 TGTGCCAGCAGCCCGGGACAGGCCCGAGTCTATGGCTACACCTTC CASSPGQARVYGYTF
. . TRBJ1-1 TRBV18 TGTGCCAGCTCATTCACCGGGTCCTCCGAAGCTTTCTTT CASSFTGSSEAFF
TRBD2 once TRBJ2-1 TRBV30 TGTGCCTGGAGCCAAAACCTGGGAGGGTACAATGAGCAGTTCTTC CAWSQNLGGYNEQFF
. once TRBJ2-1 TRBV7-9 TGTGCCAGCAGCTTAGGCAGGACTATCAATGAGCAGTTCTTC CASSLGRTINEQFF
TRBD1 . TRBJ2-3 TRBV7-9 TGTGCCAGCAGCCGCGGACAGGGAGGCACAGATACGCAGTATTTT CASSRGQGGTDTQYF
. few TRBJ2-1 TRBV7-2 TGTGCCAGCAGCGGGGCACCCAGCTCCTACAATGAGCAGTTCTTC CASSGAPSSYNEQFF
. . TRBJ1-5 TRBV2 TGTGCCAGCAGCGGCCGAGCGATAAACCCGCATTTT CASSGRAINPHF
TRBD2 . TRBJ2-2 TRBV6-2/TRBV6-3 TGTGCCAGCAGTTATAGACTAGCGGGAGACTACACCGGGGAGCTGTTTTTT CASSYRLAGDYTGELFF